The clone carrying this T cell receptor beta chain is labeled as medium-sized (0.01 to 0.1%). Residents of about 25 US areas, aged roughly 18 to 89 years, made up the participants. Recovered Cohort 3 donors showed two negative PCRs, clearance, or symptom resolution. There are 15 residues in the CDR3. V shed 5 bases, J shed 4 bases, and the junction held 10 bases outside the gene matches. The germline CDR1 and CDR2 sequences are MNHEY and SVGAGI. This specimen comes from a study of blood T cell repertoires in COVID-19. For the study at large: Specimens from acute and convalescent COVID-19 originated in the United States, Italy and Spain. PBMCs, B-cell-depleted T cells, or T cells were the source of the cDNA or gDNA that made up the material.

The protocol was immunoSEQ multiplex PCR, while the TCRdb copy is restricted to in-frame clones and leaves out a portion. The sample carries 390,000 or so clones, roughly 89% recorded once. Source material: PBMCs or T cells enriched from blood (not recorded which). The chain employs TRBV6-5 and TRBJ1-2, with TRBD1 matching over 7 bases. This receptor was taken from a woman aged 50 to 60 who had recovered from COVID-19. CDR3 protein: CASSLQTGTVYGYTF. The CDR3, as DNA: TGTGCCAGCAGTCTACAAACCGGGACAGTCTATGGCTACACCTTC.